A selection of T cell receptor beta chains follows, all from one sample in a study of blood T cell repertoires in COVID-19. The method was immunoSEQ multiplex PCR; TCRdb's version includes in-frame clones alone and lacks a portion of them. The sample has 90,000 to 100,000 clones; 84% are singletons. The sequencing input was peripheral blood. Receptors originate from a man between 65 and 85 years old with active or convalescent COVID-19. CDR3s include the opening cysteine and the closing phenylalanine or tryptophan. The D gene is left open where the match is weak. Expanded clones get a size class; other rows say once, few or many, or leave the size out.

D gene,clone size,J gene,V gene,CDR3 DNA,CDR3 protein
.,.,TRBJ1-3,TRBV12-3/TRBV12-4,TGTGCCAGCAGTCTCAGAGGAAACACCATATATTTT,CASSLRGNTIYF
.,.,TRBJ2-5,TRBV12-3/TRBV12-4,TGTGCCAGCAGCCCGACAAACCAAGAGACCCAGTACTTC,CASSPTNQETQYF
.,.,TRBJ2-7,TRBV2,TGTGCCAGCAGGAAACCACGGGGATTATCCTACGAGCAGTACTTC,CASRKPRGLSYEQYF
.,.,TRBJ1-5,TRBV20-1,TGCAGTGCTAGTCGGGGGGACAATCAGCCCCAGCATTTT,CSASRGDNQPQHF
.,once,TRBJ1-2,TRBV6-5,TGTGCCAGCACCACCCTCAGGGTAGGATATGGCTACACCTTC,CASTTLRVGYGYTF
TRBD2,.,TRBJ2-1,TRBV2,TGTGCCAGCAAACTAGCGGGGGGGCGGGAGTTCTTC,CASKLAGGREFF
.,.,TRBJ1-1,TRBV28,TGTGCCAGCAGAGGGGGATTCATGAACACTGAAGCTTTCTTT,CASRGGFMNTEAFF
TRBD1,.,TRBJ1-2,TRBV7-2,TGTGCCAGCAGCTTAGATCCGGGACAGAAGACAGGCTACACCTTC,CASSLDPGQKTGYTF
TRBD2,.,TRBJ2-5,TRBV9,TGTGCCAGCAGCGCGACTAGCGGGGGGGCGGTTGAGACCCAGTACTTC,CASSATSGGAVETQYF
.,.,TRBJ1-2,TRBV18,TGTGCCAGCTCACCTGGCAGGGACTATGGCTACACCTTC,CASSPGRDYGYTF
.,once,TRBJ1-1,TRBV5-1,TGCGCCAGCATGGGTCCGACGGGTACTGAAGCTTTCTTT,CASMGPTGTEAFF
.,.,TRBJ2-1,TRBV11-2,TGTGCCAGCAGCAAGAGGAGGGGATCTCCCAATGAGCAGTTCTTC,CASSKRRGSPNEQFF
.,.,TRBJ1-1,TRBV11-1,TGTGCCAGCAGCCAAGGTGGGGGGGCCATTGCTTTCTTT,CASSQGGGAIAFF
TRBD2,.,TRBJ2-1,TRBV3-1/TRBV3-2,TGTGCCAGCAGCCTGCTAGCGGGGGAGTCGGGTGAGCAGTTCTTC,CASSLLAGESGEQFF
TRBD1,.,TRBJ2-1,TRBV7-3,TGTGCCAGCAGCGCAAGAGGGGTGGGGACAGGGAAGACCTACAATGAGCAGTTCTTC,CASSARGVGTGKTYNEQFF
.,.,TRBJ2-7,TRBV12-3/TRBV12-4,TGTGCCAGCAGCTTAAAACAGGGAAGCGAGCAGTACTTC,CASSLKQGSEQYF
TRBD1,.,TRBJ1-2,TRBV27,TGTGCCAGCAGTCCGGGGGACAGAAGATATGGCTACACCTTC,CASSPGDRRYGYTF
.,.,TRBJ2-2,TRBV7-9,TGTGCCAGCAGCTCCGCTTCCGCGGGGACCGGGGAGCTGTTTTTT,CASSSASAGTGELFF
.,.,TRBJ2-3,TRBV9,TGTGCCAGCAGCGTCGGGGGACCTATCACAGATACGCAGTATTTT,CASSVGGPITDTQYF
.,.,TRBJ1-4,TRBV6-6,TGTGCCAGCAGTTACGGCCTTTCAACTAATGAAAAACTGTTTTTT,CASSYGLSTNEKLFF
.,.,TRBJ1-1,TRBV7-9,TGTGCCAGCAGCTTAGGGGCGCTTGACACTGAAGCTTTCTTT,CASSLGALDTEAFF
.,.,TRBJ1-5,TRBV28,TGTGCCAGCAGACCCGGGACTTCGAATCAGCCCCAGCATTTT,CASRPGTSNQPQHF
TRBD2,.,TRBJ2-1,TRBV9,TGTGCCAGCAGCGTACAGGGACTAGCGGGTGTTGAGCAGTTCTTC,CASSVQGLAGVEQFF
.,.,TRBJ1-3,TRBV11-2,TGTGCCAGCAGCTTCACTACCGAGTCTGGAAACACCATATATTTT,CASSFTTESGNTIYF
.,.,TRBJ1-4,TRBV10-3,TGTGCGAGACCGACGGGTGACGAAAAACTGTTTTTT,CARPTGDEKLFF
TRBD1,.,TRBJ1-6,TRBV6-2/TRBV6-3,TGTGCCAGCAGTTACGATGTAGCCGGGACAGGGACAGCGGATTCACCCCTCCACTTT,CASSYDVAGTGTADSPLHF
.,.,TRBJ1-1,TRBV30,TGTGCCTGGAGTGTGTTCCGGGACACCAACACTGAAGCTTTCTTT,CAWSVFRDTNTEAFF
.,.,TRBJ1-4,TRBV6-5,TGTGCCAGCCGAAAGGACACTACAACTAATGAAAAACTGTTTTTT,CASRKDTTTNEKLFF
.,.,TRBJ1-2,TRBV11-2,TGTGCCAGCAGCCAAAGCGAGGGGGTCGCTGGCTACACCTTC,CASSQSEGVAGYTF
.,.,TRBJ1-6,TRBV19,TGTGCCAGTAGTATGGAGATCGGATCACCCCTCCACTTT,CASSMEIGSPLHF
.,.,TRBJ1-1,TRBV30,TGTGCCTGGAGGGCGGATGGGGAAGCTTTCTTT,CAWRADGEAFF
TRBD1,few,TRBJ1-5,TRBV6-6,TGTGCCAGCAGTTACTCTGGCGCAGGGGGCACTCAGCCCCAGCATTTT,CASSYSGAGGTQPQHF
.,.,TRBJ1-6,TRBV23-1,TGCGCCAGCAGTCATTTAGTCGACAGGAAGATTAATTCACCCCTCCACTTT,CASSHLVDRKINSPLHF
.,.,TRBJ2-7,TRBV5-1,TGCGCCAGCAAGGGTGGGGCGTACGAGCAGTACTTC,CASKGGAYEQYF